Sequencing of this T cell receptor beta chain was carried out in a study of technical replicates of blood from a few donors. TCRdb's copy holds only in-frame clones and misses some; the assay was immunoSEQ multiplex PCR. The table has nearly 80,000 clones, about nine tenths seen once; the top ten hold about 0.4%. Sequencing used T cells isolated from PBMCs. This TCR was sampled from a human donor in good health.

The CDR3 spells CASSSPPQGIYEQYF. The CDR3 DNA reads as TGTGCCAGCAGCTCTCCTCCACAGGGGATCTACGAGCAGTACTTC. The gene calls are TRBV7-9 and TRBJ2-7; 7 positions match TRBD1. The junction had 9 bases not matched to a gene; V was cut back by 4 bases and J by 3 bases. Germline V gene lookup returns CDR1 SEHNR and CDR2 FQNEAQ (reference sequence). The CDR3 runs 15 residues.